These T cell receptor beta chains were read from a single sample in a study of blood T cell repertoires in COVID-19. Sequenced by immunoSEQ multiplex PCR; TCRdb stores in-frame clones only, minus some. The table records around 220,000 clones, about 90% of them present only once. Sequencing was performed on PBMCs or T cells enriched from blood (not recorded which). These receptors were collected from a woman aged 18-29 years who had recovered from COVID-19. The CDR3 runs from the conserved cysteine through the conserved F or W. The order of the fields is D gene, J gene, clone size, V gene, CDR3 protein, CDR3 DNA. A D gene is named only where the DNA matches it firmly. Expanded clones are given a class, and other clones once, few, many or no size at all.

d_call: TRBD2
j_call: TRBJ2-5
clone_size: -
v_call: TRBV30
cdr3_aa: CAPPISGGAKAQHQETQYF
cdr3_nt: TGTGCCCCCCCTATTTCGGGGGGGGCCAAAGCACAACACCAAGAGACCCAGTACTTC

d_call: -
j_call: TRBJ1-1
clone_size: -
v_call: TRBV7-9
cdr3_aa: CASSFQGTEAFF
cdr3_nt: TGTGCCAGCAGCTTTCAGGGAACTGAAGCTTTCTTT

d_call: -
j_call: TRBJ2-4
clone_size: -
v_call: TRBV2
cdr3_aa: CASSVVSVNIQYF
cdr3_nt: TGTGCCAGCAGTGTAGTGTCCGTAAACATTCAGTACTTC

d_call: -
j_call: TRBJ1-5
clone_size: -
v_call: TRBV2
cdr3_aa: CASSPAGVQPQHF
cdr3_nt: TGTGCCAGCAGTCCCGCAGGGGTGCAGCCCCAGCATTTT

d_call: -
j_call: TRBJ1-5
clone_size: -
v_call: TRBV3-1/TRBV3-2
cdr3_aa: CASSQDVPSSNQPQHF
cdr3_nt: TGTGCCAGCAGCCAAGACGTCCCTTCCAGCAATCAGCCCCAGCATTTT

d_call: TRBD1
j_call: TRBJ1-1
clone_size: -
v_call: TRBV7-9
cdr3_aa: CASSLGQGRGTEAFF
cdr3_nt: TGTGCCAGCAGCTTAGGACAGGGTCGGGGCACTGAAGCTTTCTTT

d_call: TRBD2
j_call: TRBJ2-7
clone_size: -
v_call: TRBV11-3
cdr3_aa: CASSLGTSGYYEQYF
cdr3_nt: TGTGCCAGCAGCTTAGGGACTAGCGGCTACTACGAGCAGTACTTC

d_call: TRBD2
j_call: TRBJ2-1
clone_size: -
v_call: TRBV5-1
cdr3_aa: CASSLVAGGPVNEQFF
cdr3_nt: TGCGCCAGCAGCTTGGTCGCGGGGGGGCCTGTCAATGAGCAGTTCTTC

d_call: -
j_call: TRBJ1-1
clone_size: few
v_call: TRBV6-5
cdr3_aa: CATRREPPWGAFF
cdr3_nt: TGTGCCACGCGCCGGGAGCCCCCATGGGGAGCTTTCTTT

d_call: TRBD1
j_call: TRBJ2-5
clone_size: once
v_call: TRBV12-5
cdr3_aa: CASTATGGDIGTQYF
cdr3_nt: TGTGCTAGCACGGCGACAGGGGGGGATATAGGGACCCAGTACTTC

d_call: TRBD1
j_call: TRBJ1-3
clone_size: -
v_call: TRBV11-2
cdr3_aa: CASSQGGSGNTIYF
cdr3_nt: TGTGCCAGCAGTCAGGGGGGATCTGGAAACACCATATATTTT

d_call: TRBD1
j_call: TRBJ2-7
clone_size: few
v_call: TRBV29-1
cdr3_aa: CSVTNTGVEQYF
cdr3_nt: TGCAGCGTAACCAATACAGGGGTGGAGCAGTACTTC

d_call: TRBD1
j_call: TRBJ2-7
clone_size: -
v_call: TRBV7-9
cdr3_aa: CASSPQDRGGEQYF
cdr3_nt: TGTGCCAGCAGCCCTCAGGACAGGGGAGGCGAGCAGTACTTC

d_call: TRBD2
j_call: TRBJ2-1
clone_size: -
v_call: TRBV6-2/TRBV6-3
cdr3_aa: CASSPLLAGVFF
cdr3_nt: TGTGCCAGCAGCCCTCTACTAGCGGGAGTGTTCTTC

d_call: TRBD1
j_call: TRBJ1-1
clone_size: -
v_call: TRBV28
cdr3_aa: CASSLSLWTGGGDKAFF
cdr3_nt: TGTGCCAGCAGTTTATCTCTCTGGACAGGGGGCGGAGATAAAGCTTTCTTT

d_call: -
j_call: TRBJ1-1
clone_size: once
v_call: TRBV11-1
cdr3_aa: CASSLARARDTEAFF
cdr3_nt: TGTGCCAGCAGCTTAGCCAGGGCTCGGGACACTGAAGCTTTCTTT

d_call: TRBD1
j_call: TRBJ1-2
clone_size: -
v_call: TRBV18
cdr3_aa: CASSPKKGTTGGLGYTF
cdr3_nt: TGTGCCAGCTCACCGAAAAAGGGGACGACAGGGGGTCTTGGCTACACCTTC

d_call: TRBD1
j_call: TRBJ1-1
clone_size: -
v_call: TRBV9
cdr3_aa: CASSVGGLRGPNTEAFF
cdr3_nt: TGTGCCAGCAGCGTAGGGGGTCTCAGGGGGCCAAACACTGAAGCTTTCTTT

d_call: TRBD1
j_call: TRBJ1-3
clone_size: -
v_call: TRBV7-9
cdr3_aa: CASSRQGAGNTIYF
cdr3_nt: TGTGCCAGCAGTCGACAGGGAGCTGGAAACACCATATATTTT